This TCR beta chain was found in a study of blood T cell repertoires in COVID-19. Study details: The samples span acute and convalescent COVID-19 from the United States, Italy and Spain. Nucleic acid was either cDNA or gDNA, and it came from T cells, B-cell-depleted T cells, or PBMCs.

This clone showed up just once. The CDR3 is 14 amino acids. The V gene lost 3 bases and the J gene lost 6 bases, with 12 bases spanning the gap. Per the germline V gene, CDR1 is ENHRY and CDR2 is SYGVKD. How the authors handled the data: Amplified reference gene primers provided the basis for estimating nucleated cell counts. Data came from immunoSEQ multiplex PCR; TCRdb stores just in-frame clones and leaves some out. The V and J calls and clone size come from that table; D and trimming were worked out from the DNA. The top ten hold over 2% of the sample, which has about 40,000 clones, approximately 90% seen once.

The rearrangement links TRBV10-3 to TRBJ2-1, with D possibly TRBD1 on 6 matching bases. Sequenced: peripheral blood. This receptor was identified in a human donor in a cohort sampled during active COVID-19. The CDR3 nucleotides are TGTGCCATCAGTGACAGGGGTTTTGTCAATGAGCAGTTCTTC. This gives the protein CAISDRGFVNEQFF.